The T cell receptor (beta chain) under discussion was sequenced for a study of T cell changes during pregnancy in multiple sclerosis. Some clones are missing from TCRdb's copy, which holds only in-frame ones; the method was immunoSEQ multiplex PCR. The sample includes 40,000 to 55,000 clones, about nine tenths seen only once; the top ten take roughly 0.55%. The CDR3 loop spans 13 amino acids. V was cut by 4 bases and J by 5 bases, with 14 bases left in between. Germline V lookup: CDR1 SQVTM, CDR2 ANQGSEA. This clone has more than one count but fewer than ten. The input for sequencing was CD4+ T cells from peripheral blood mononuclear cells, taken in the third trimester of pregnancy. The chain links TRBV29-1 to TRBJ1-1; a weak D match, TRBD1 (5 bases). This TCR was recovered from a female donor with multiple sclerosis, enrolled in a pregnancy study. The CDR3 protein is CSVGGRFVTEAFF. The CDR3 DNA follows: TGCAGCGTTGGGGGCCGCTTTGTAACTGAAGCTTTCTTT.